The sequence of this T cell receptor beta chain was determined in a study of blood T cell repertoires in COVID-19. Study-wide background: The samples span acute and convalescent COVID-19 from the United States, Italy and Spain.

The CDR3 has 16 residues. Germline values: CDR1 LNHDA, CDR2 SQIVND (reference sequence). V was clipped by 4 bases and J by 0 bases; unmatched bases: 3. Enrolled during active infection, Seattle patients were then followed longitudinally. As originally analysed: Amplification from reference gene primers served as the basis for estimated nucleated cell counts. Clones were sequenced by immunoSEQ multiplex PCR, and TCRdb holds only the in-frame ones, with some missing. The DNA was the basis for D and trimming; V, J and clone size are from that table. The data contain approximately 160,000 clones, approximately 93% of them singletons.

This chain connects TRBV19 to TRBJ2-6; 7 nucleotides match TRBD2. The sequenced sample was peripheral blood. The TCR was taken from a woman aged 55-75 years with COVID-19, enrolled during active disease. The DNA for the CDR3 is TGTGCCAGTAGTACGCCGGGAGGCTCTGGGGCCAACGTCCTGACTTTC. Encoded protein: CASSTPGGSGANVLTF. Filled out from reference TRBV19 and TRBJ2-6, the complete variable domain reads DGGITQSPKYLFRKEGQNVTLSCEQNLNHDAMYWYRQDPGQGLRLIYYSQIVNDFQKGDIAEGYSVSREKKESFPLTVTSAQKNPTAFYLCASSTPGGSGANVLTFGAGSRLTVL.